Here is one TCR beta chain with its context. Its target is not known. Produced via immunoSEQ multiplex PCR; TCRdb's table is partial and in-frame only. The sample holds under 200,000 clones, 90% to 95% seen once. The data were obtained in a study of T cell responses to AZD1222 COVID-19 vaccine. Study results and limitations: Nearly half of spike-specific TCRs reportedly target variant regions that are unmutated in the B.1.351 and B.1.1.7 variants. Possibly, clonal diversity was underestimated; donors were largely white British and included more females. Repertoire sampling occurred only after the peak T cell response.

Germline loops: CDR1 SGHTA, CDR2 FQGNSA. This CDR3 is built from 14 residues. The V and J ends lost 3 bases and 0 bases respectively, with 6 bases between them. V gene TRBV7-2 combines with J gene TRBJ1-3, with a possible D match to TRBD1 (5 bases). The sequence came from an adult who received the AZD1222 COVID-19 vaccine. The input for sequencing was peripheral blood, taken 28 days after the second AZD1222 dose. CDR3 loop: CASSLGGSGNTIYF. In DNA form, the CDR3 reads TGTGCCAGCAGCTTGGGGGGCTCTGGAAACACCATATATTTT.